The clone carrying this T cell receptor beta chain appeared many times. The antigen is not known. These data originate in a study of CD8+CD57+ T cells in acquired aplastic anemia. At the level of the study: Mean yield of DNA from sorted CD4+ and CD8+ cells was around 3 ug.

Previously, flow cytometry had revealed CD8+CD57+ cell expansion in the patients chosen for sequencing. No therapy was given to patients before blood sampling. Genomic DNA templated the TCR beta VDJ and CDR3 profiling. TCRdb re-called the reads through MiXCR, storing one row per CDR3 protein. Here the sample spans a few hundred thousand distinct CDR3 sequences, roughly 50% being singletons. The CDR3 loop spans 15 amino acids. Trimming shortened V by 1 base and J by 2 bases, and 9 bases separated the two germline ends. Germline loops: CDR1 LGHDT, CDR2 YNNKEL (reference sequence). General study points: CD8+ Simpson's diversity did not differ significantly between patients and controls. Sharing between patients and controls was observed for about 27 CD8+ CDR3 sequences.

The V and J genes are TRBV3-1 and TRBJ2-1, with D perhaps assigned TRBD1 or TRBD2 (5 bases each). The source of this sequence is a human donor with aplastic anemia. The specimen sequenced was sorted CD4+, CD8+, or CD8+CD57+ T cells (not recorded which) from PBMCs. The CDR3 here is CASSQGEGTYNEQFF. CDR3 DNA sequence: TGTGCCAGCAGCCAAGGCGAGGGGACCTACAATGAGCAGTTCTTC.